These 8 T cell receptor beta chains were all obtained from the same sample, sequenced in a study of beta chain features in type 1 diabetes. Study-wide points: Among patients with Type 1 diabetes, TCRB CDR3s were moderately but significantly shorter in every one of the four CD4+ subsets.

The antigens of these receptors remain unknown. Since all of the isolated RNA was reverse transcribed, expressed TCRB transcripts were what got sequenced. This table comes from immunoSEQ multiplex PCR, and its TCRdb copy is limited to in-frame clones, with some not included. The sample contains around 250,000 clones, roughly 22% of which appear only once. Sequenced input: naive CD4+ T cells from blood. The receptors originated from a woman between 35 and 50 years old with type 1 diabetes.

The rearrangement uses TRBV7-9 and TRBJ1-2; possibly TRBD1 for D (6 bases). Trimming shortened V by 5 bases and J by 4 bases, and 11 bases separated the two germline ends. CDR3 size: 13 residues. CDR1 and CDR2 (germline): SEHNR, FQNEAQ (reference sequence). The chain's CDR3 is CASSPTGPYGYTF. CDR3 DNA sequence: TGTGCCAGCAGCCCGACAGGCCCCTATGGCTACACCTTC. Variable domain in full (rest from reference TRBV7-9 and TRBJ1-2): DTGVSQNPRHKITKRGQNVTFRCDPISEHNRLYWYRQTLGQGPEFLTYFQNEAQLEKSRLLSDRFSAERPKGSFSTLEIQRTEQGDSAMYLCASSPTGPYGYTFGSGTRLTVV.

This clone was seen once. The V and J genes are TRBV5-1 and TRBJ1-2, with TRBD1 matching over 9 bases. The CDR3 loop spans 14 amino acids. The V gene's germline CDR1 is SGHRS and CDR2 YFSETQ. Germline trimming cut 7 bases from V and 7 bases from J; bases unmatched to any gene: 11. The CDR3 is CASRPGTGPLGYTF. The CDR3 coding sequence is TGCGCCAGCCGCCCCGGGACAGGGCCCCTTGGCTACACCTTC.

J is TRBJ1-1 and V is TRBV18; possible D gene TRBD1, 6 bases. Per the germline V gene, CDR1 is KGHSH and CDR2 is LQKENI. The CDR3 totals 14 residues. V lost 5 bases, J lost 4 bases, and 14 bases lay in between. The CDR3 DNA reads TGTGCCAGCTCAACGACAGGCGAGGGCACTGAAGCTTTCTTT. Translation: CASSTTGEGTEAFF.

This clone has more than one count but fewer than ten. CDR3 DNA: TGTGCCAGCAGAGTTGAGGCAGGGGGCAACGCGGAAAGGGCTTTCTTT. Translated, it gives CASRVEAGGNAERAFF. The chain links TRBV2 to TRBJ1-1; 8 bases line up with TRBD1. The CDR3 extends over 16 amino acids. Germline V gene data show CDR1 as SNHLY and CDR2 as FYNNEI. Losses at the gene ends were 6 bases for V and 11 bases for J; bases not matched to a gene: 20.

This chain connects TRBV4-3 to TRBJ2-1, with 12 bases fitting TRBD2. This CDR3 region has 14 residues. Germline CDR1 and CDR2: LGHNA and YSLEER. V lost 2 bases, J lost 10 bases, and 3 bases stayed unmatched. For the CDR3, the DNA is TGCGCCAGCAGCCAACCGGGACTAGCGGGCGAGCAGTTCTTC. Its protein is CASSQPGLAGEQFF.

This clone was detected a few times. The chain employs TRBV30 and TRBJ2-2, with a weak D call TRBD2 (6 bases). CDR3 length: 13 amino acids. Germline CDR1 reads GTSNPN; CDR2 reads SVGIG (reference sequence). V dropped 4 bases and J dropped 2 bases, with 8 bases sitting between them. This chain's CDR3 is CAWTGDNTGELFF. CDR3 nucleotide sequence: TGTGCCTGGACGGGGGACAACACCGGGGAGCTGTTTTTT. Variable domain in full (rest from reference TRBV30 and TRBJ2-2): SQTIHQWPATLVQPVGSPLSLECTVEGTSNPNLYWYRQAAGRGLQLLFYSVGIGQISSEVPQNLSASRPQDRQFILSSKKLLLSDSGFYLCAWTGDNTGELFFGEGSRLTVL.

This clone was observed a few times. The V and J genes are TRBV20-1 and TRBJ1-1; D is unclear. Germline V lookup: CDR1 DFQATT, CDR2 SNEGSKA (reference sequence). V shed 4 bases and J shed 5 bases, with 8 bases lying between them. The CDR3 is 11 residues long. The CDR3 loop is CSATAGTEAFF. The CDR3 coding sequence is TGCAGTGCTACGGCGGGAACTGAAGCTTTCTTT.

This clone was seen more than once but under ten times. The chain recombines TRBV4-3 with TRBJ2-1, with TRBD2 identical over 13 bases. The CDR3 consists of 16 residues. The V gene's germline CDR1 is LGHNA and CDR2 YSLEER. The trim removed 0 bases at V and 7 bases at J, leaving 3 bases unmatched. DNA for the CDR3: TGCGCCAGCAGCCAAGACGGACTAGCGGGGGCTAATGAGCAGTTCTTC. Translated: CASSQDGLAGANEQFF.